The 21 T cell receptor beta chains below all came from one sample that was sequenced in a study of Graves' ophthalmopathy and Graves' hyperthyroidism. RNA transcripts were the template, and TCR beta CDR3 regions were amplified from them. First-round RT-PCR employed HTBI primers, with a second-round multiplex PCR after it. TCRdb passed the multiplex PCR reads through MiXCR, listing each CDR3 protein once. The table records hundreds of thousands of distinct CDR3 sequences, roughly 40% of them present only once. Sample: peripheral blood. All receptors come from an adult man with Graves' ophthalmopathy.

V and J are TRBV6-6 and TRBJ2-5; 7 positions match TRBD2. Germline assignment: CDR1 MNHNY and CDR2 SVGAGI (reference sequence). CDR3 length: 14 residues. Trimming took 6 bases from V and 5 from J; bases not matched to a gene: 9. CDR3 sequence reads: CASSVRLAGETQYF. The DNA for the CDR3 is TGTGCCAGCAGCGTCCGACTAGCCGGCGAGACCCAGTACTTC.

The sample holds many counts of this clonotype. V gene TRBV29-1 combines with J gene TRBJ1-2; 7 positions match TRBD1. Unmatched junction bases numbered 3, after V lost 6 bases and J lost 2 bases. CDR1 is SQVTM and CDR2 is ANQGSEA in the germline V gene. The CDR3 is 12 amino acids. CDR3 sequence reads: CSVGDSNYGYTF. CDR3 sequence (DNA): TGCAGCGTGGGGGACAGCAACTATGGCTACACCTTC.

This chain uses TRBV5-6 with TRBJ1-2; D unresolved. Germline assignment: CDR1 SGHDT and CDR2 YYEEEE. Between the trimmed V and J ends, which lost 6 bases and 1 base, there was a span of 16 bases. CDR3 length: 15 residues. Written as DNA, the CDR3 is TGTGCCAGCACCACTGTCAGGTGGGGTAACTATGGCTACACCTTC. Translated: CASTTVRWGNYGYTF. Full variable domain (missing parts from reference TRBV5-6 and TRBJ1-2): DAGVTQSPTHLIKTRGQQVTLRCSPKSGHDTVSWYQQALGQGPQFIFQYYEEEERQRGNFPDRFSGHQFPNYSSELNVNALLLGDSALYLCASTTVRWGNYGYTFGSGTRLTVV.

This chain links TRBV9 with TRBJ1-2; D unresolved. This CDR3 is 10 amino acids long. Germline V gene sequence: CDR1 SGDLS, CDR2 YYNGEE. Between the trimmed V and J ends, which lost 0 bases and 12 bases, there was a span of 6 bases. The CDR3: CASSVERHTF. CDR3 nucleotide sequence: TGTGCCAGCAGCGTAGAACGGCACACCTTC.

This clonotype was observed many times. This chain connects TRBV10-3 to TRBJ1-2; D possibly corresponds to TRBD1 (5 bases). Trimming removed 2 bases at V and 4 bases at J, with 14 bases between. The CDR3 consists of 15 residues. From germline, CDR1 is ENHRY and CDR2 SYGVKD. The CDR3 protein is CAISEGRGDSYGYTF. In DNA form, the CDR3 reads TGTGCCATCAGTGAGGGTCGAGGAGACAGCTATGGCTACACCTTC.

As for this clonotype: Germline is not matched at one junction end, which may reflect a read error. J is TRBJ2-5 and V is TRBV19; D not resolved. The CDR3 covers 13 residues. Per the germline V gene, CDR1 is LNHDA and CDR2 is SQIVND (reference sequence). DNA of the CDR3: TGTGCCAGAAGTATCGGCCCACAAGAGACCCAGTACTTC. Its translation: CARSIGPQETQYF.

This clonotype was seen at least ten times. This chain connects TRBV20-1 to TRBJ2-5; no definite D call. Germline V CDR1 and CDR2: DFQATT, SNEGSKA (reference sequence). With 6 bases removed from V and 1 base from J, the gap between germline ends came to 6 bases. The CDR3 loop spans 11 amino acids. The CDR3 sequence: CSAKLQETQYF. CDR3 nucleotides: TGCAGTGCCAAGCTCCAAGAGACCCAGTACTTC.

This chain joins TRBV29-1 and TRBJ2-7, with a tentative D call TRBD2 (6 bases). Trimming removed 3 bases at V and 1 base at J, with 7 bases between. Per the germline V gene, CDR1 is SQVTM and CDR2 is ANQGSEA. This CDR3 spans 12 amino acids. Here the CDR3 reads CSVDGTSYEQYF. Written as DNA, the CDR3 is TGCAGCGTTGACGGGACTTCCTACGAGCAGTACTTC.

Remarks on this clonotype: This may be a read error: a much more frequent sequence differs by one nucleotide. DNA of the CDR3: TGTGCCAGCAGCTTAGTCCCTACCTTCCAAGGGACCCAGTACTTC. Protein product: CASSLVPTFQGTQYF. This rearrangement joins TRBV7-2 to TRBJ2-5, with D unclear. This CDR3 comprises 15 residues. CDR1 is SGHTA and CDR2 is FQGNSA in the germline V gene.

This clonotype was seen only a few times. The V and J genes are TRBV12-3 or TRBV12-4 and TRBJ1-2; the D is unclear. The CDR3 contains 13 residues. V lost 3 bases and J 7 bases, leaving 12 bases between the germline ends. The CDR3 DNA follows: TGTGCCAGCAGTTTGTTGGCTCTGTCTGGCTACACCTTC. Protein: CASSLLALSGYTF.

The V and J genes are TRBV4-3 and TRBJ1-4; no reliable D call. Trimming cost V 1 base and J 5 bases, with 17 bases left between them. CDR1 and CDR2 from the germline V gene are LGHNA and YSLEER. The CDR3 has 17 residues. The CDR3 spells CASSQVGIRGLNEKLFF. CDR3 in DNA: TGCGCCAGCAGCCAAGTGGGCATACGAGGGTTGAATGAAAAACTGTTTTTT.

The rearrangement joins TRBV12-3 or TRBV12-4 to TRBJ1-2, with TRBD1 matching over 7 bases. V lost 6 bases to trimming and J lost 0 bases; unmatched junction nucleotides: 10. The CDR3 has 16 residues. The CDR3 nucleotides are TGTGCCAGCAGCCTCAACAGGGGCCACACTAACTATGGCTACACCTTC. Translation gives CASSLNRGHTNYGYTF.

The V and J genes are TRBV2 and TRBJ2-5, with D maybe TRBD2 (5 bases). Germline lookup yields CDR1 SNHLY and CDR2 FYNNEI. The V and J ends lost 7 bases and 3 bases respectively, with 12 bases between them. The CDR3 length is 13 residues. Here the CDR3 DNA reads TGTGCCAGCACAACCGGGATTAAAGAGACCCAGTACTTC. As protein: CASTTGIKETQYF. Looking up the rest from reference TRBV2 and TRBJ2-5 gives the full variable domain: EPEVTQTPSHQVTQMGQEVILRCVPISNHLYFYWYRQILGQKVEFLVSFYNNEISEKSEIFDDQFSVERPDGSNFTLKIRSTKLEDSAMYFCASTTGIKETQYFGPGTRLLVL.

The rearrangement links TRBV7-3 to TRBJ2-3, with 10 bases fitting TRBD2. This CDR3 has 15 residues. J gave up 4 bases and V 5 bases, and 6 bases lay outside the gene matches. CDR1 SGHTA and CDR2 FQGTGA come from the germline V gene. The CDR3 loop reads CASSPLAGVADTQYF. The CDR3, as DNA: TGTGCCAGCAGCCCTCTAGCGGGAGTCGCAGATACGCAGTATTTT.

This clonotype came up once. As DNA, the CDR3 is TGTGCCAGCAGCCAAGGGACCGCAAAACTGTTTTTT. It yields the protein CASSQGTAKLFF. The V call is TRBV2, the J call TRBJ1-4, with a weak D call TRBD1 (5 bases). Per the germline V gene, CDR1 is SNHLY and CDR2 is FYNNEI. The CDR3 covers 12 residues. V shed 6 bases and J shed 10 bases, with 12 bases lying between them.

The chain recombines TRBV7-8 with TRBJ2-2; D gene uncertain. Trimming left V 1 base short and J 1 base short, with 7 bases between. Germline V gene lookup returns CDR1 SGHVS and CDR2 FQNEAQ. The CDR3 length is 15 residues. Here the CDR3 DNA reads TGTGCCAGCAGCTTAGAAAGGGTGAACACCGGGGAGCTGTTTTTT. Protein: CASSLERVNTGELFF.

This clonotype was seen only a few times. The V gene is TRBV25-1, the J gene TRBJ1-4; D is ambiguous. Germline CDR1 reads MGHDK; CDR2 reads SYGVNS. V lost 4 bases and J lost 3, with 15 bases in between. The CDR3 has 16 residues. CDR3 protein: CASSGSPFTPNEKLFF. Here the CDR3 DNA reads TGTGCCAGCAGTGGATCCCCCTTCACCCCTAATGAAAAACTGTTTTTT.

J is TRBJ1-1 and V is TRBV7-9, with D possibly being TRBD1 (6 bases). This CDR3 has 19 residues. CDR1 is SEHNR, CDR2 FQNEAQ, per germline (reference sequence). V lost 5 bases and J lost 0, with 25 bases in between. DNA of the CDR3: TGTGCCAGCAGCCCGGTATCCAACAGTTGGACAGCATTGAACACTGAAGCTTTCTTT. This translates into CASSPVSNSWTALNTEAFF.

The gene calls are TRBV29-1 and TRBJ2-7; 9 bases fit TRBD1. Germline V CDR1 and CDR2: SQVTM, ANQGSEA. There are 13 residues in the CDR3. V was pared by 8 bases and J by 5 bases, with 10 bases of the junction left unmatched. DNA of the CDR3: TGCAGCCTATACGGGACAGGGAGAAACGAGCAGTACTTC. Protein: CSLYGTGRNEQYF.

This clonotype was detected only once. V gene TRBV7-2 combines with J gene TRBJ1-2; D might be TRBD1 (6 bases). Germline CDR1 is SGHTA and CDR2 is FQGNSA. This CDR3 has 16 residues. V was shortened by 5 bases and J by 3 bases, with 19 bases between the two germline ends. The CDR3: CASSPVGAPYHYGYTF. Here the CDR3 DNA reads TGTGCCAGCAGCCCCGTGGGGGCTCCTTACCACTATGGCTACACCTTC.

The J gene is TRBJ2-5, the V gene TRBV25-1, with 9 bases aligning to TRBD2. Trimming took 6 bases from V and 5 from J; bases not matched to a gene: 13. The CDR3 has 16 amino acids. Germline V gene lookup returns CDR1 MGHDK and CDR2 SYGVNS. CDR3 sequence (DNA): TGTGCCAGCAGCCTTGGGAGCGGGGGGCTTCCGGAGACCCAGTACTTC. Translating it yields CASSLGSGGLPETQYF.